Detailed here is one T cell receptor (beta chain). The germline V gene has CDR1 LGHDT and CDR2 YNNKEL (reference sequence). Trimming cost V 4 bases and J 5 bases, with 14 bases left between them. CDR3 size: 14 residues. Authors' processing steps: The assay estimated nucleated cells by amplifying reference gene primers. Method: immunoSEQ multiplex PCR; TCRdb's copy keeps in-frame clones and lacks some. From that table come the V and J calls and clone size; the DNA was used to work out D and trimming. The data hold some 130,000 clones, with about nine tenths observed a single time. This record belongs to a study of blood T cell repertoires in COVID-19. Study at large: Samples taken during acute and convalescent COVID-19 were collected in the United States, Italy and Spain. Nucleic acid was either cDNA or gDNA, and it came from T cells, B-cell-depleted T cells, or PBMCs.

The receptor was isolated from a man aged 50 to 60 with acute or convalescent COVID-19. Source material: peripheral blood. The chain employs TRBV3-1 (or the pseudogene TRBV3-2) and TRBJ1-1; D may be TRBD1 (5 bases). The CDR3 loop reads CASSPWGGWTEAFF. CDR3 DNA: TGTGCCAGCAGCCCTTGGGGGGGTTGGACTGAAGCTTTCTTT.